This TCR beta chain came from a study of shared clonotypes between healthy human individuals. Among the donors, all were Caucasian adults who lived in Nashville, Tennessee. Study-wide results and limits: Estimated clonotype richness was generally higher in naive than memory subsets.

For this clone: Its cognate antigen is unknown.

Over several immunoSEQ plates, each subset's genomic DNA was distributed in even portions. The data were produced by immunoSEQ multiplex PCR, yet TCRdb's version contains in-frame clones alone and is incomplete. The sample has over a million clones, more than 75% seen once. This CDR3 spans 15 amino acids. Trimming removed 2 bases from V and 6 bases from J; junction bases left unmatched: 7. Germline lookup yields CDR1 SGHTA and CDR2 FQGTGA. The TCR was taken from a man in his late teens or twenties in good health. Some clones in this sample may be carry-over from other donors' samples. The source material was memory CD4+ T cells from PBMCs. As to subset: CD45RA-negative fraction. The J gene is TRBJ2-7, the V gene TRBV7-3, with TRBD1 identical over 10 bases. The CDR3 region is CASSLFPGTGVEQYF. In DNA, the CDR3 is TGTGCCAGCAGCTTATTTCCTGGGACAGGGGTCGAGCAGTACTTC. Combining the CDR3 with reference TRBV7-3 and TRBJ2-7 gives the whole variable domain GAGVSQTPSNKVTEKGKYVELRCDPISGHTALYWYRQSLGQGPEFLIYFQGTGAADDSGLPNDRFFAVRPEGSVSTLKIQRTERGDSAVYLCASSLFPGTGVEQYFGPGTRLTVT.